This entry lists 16 T cell receptor beta chains sequenced from one sample in a study of T cells in narcolepsy. Clones were read by immunoSEQ multiplex PCR, and TCRdb kept only the in-frame ones, dropping some. The top ten clones hold about 3.4% of a sample with approximately 28,000 clones, about 84% of them seen once. The sequencing sample was made of CD45RA- memory CD4+ T cells from PBMCs. These receptors came from a human donor with narcolepsy.

The V and J genes are TRBV7-9 and TRBJ2-7, with a weak D call TRBD1 (6 bases). The CDR3 runs to 14 residues. The germline CDR1 and CDR2 sequences are SEHNR and FQNEAQ (reference sequence). Trimming removed 0 bases at V and 9 bases at J, with 15 bases between. This CDR3 reads CASSLARTGKRQYF. The CDR3 nucleotides are TGTGCCAGCAGCTTAGCGCGCACAGGGAAGCGGCAGTACTTC.

The CDR3, as DNA: TGCGCCAGCAGCCAAGGACGTCAAGGAGAAAAACTGTTTTTT. Protein product: CASSQGRQGEKLFF. The chain employs TRBV4-1 and TRBJ1-4; D gene uncertain. CDR1 MGHRA and CDR2 YSYEKL come from the germline V gene. The CDR3 contains 14 residues. V was pared by 1 base and J by 8 bases, with 11 bases between.

This clone was recorded only once. The J gene is TRBJ2-1, the V gene TRBV7-2, with D hard to call. The CDR3 sequence is 13 residues long. The germline V gene has CDR1 SGHTA and CDR2 FQGNSA. Trimming stripped 0 bases from V and 7 bases from J, with 7 bases between. In DNA, the CDR3 is TGTGCCAGCAGCTTAGCGGTAAGAAATGAGCAGTTCTTC. Translating it yields CASSLAVRNEQFF.

J is TRBJ2-2 and V is TRBV9, with TRBD2 as a possible D gene (6 bases). The germline gives CDR1 SGDLS, CDR2 YYNGEE. The CDR3 is 18 residues long. The V and J ends lost 1 base and 4 bases respectively, with 20 bases between them. The CDR3 DNA reads as TGTGCCAGCAGCGTAAGGTCGGGTGGGAGGAGTCGCACCGGGGAGCTGTTTTTT. Encoded protein: CASSVRSGGRSRTGELFF.

This clone was seen a few times. J is TRBJ2-3 and V is TRBV4-2; tentatively, D is TRBD2 (6 bases). The CDR3 has 15 amino acids. V was cut by 0 bases and J by 2 bases, with 9 bases left in between. Germline V gives CDR1 LGHNA, CDR2 YNFKEQ. CDR3 in amino acids: CASSQDSGHTDTQYF. CDR3 in DNA: TGTGCCAGCAGCCAAGATAGCGGCCACACAGATACGCAGTATTTT.

About this clone: One junction end does not reproduce the germline sequence, and a read error may be involved. The chain uses TRBV7-8 and TRBJ2-1; weak D call: TRBD1 (5 bases). Germline V gene data show CDR1 as SGHVS and CDR2 as FQNEAQ. This CDR3 spans 12 amino acids. For the CDR3, the DNA is TGTGCCAGCAGCTTAATACAGGATGAGCGGTTCTTC. Encoded protein: CASSLIQDERFF.

This clone has just a few counts. In nucleotides, the CDR3 is TGTGCCAGCAGTTTCCAGGGGACCCAGCCCCAGCATTTT. Translation: CASSFQGTQPQHF. The V call is TRBV6-5, the J call TRBJ1-5, with a weak D call TRBD1 (6 bases). Trimming shortened V by 4 bases and J by 7 bases, and 11 bases separated the two germline ends. CDR3 length equals 13 residues. Germline V gene sequence: CDR1 MNHEY, CDR2 SVGAGI.

The chain combines TRBV7-2 with TRBJ2-1, with 10 nucleotides matching TRBD2. Trimming at V came to 5 bases and at J to 8 bases, leaving 12 bases not matched to a gene. The germline gives CDR1 SGHTA, CDR2 FQGNSA. The CDR3 is 16 residues long. The CDR3 sequence is CASSPTSGLGYHEQFF. CDR3 bases: TGTGCCAGCAGCCCGACTAGCGGGCTGGGGTACCATGAGCAGTTCTTC.

This chain connects TRBV18 to TRBJ2-1, with TRBD2 identical over 9 bases. Trimming removed 0 bases from V and 6 bases from J; junction bases left unmatched: 3. Germline V lookup: CDR1 KGHSH, CDR2 LQKENI. The CDR3 covers 15 residues. Here the CDR3 reads CASSPPTSGTNEQFF. CDR3 nucleotide sequence: TGTGCCAGCTCACCACCGACTAGCGGAACCAATGAGCAGTTCTTC. The entire variable domain, with the rest obtained from reference TRBV18 and TRBJ2-1, is as follows: NAGVMQNPRHLVRRRGQEARLRCSPMKGHSHVYWYRQLPEEGLKFMVYLQKENIIDESGMPKERFSAEFPKEGPSILRIQQVVRGDSAAYFCASSPPTSGTNEQFFGPGTRLTVL.

V usage is TRBV5-6 and J usage is TRBJ1-2; 7 positions agree with TRBD1. V shed 1 base, J shed 3 bases, and the junction held 6 bases outside the gene matches. The CDR3 spans 15 residues. CDR1 and CDR2 from the germline V gene are SGHDT and YYEEEE. CDR3 DNA: TGTGCCAGCAGCTTGTTCCAGGGGGTAGACTATGGCTACACCTTC. This encodes CASSLFQGVDYGYTF.

This chain links TRBV5-1 with TRBJ2-2; 11 bases are shared with TRBD2. Trimming took 4 bases from V and 1 from J; bases not matched to a gene: 3. Germline V gene sequence: CDR1 SGHRS, CDR2 YFSETQ. The CDR3 covers 16 residues. CDR3: CASSTGTSGNTGELFF. The DNA of the CDR3 is TGCGCCAGCAGCACGGGGACTAGCGGGAACACCGGGGAGCTGTTTTTT.

The J gene is TRBJ1-2, the V gene TRBV27; 9 bases match TRBD1. This CDR3 contains 15 residues. V lost 8 bases and J lost 4; bases outside the gene matches: 11. CDR1 is MNHEY, CDR2 SMNVEV, per germline (reference sequence). The CDR3 region is CASALMGQGTYGYTF. CDR3 nucleotides: TGTGCCAGCGCTTTGATGGGACAGGGAACCTATGGCTACACCTTC.

The J gene is TRBJ1-2, the V gene TRBV7-8; TRBD1 aligns across 7 bases. CDR1 is SGHVS, CDR2 FQNEAQ, per germline. The CDR3 extends over 13 amino acids. Trimming took 3 bases from V and 5 from J; bases not matched to a gene: 3. The CDR3 coding sequence is TGTGCCAGCAGCTTGGACAGGAGATATGGCTACACCTTC. Translated: CASSLDRRYGYTF.

The chain recombines TRBV9 with TRBJ2-5; D is unclear. The CDR3 extends over 11 amino acids. Deletions cut 3 bases from V and 1 base from J, with 1 base between. The germline V gene has CDR1 SGDLS and CDR2 YYNGEE. The CDR3 nucleotides are TGTGCCAGCAGCGGCCAAGAGACCCAGTACTTC. Protein product: CASSGQETQYF.

J is TRBJ1-3 and V is TRBV30; D is unclear. The CDR3 loop spans 14 amino acids. Trimming removed 1 base at V and 0 bases at J, with 7 bases between. Per germline, CDR1 GTSNPN and CDR2 SVGIG (reference sequence). CDR3 residues: CAWSDTYSGNTIYF. The CDR3 bases are TGTGCCTGGAGTGACACCTACTCTGGAAACACCATATATTTT.

This clone was seen just once. The gene calls are TRBV5-6 and TRBJ1-3; TRBD1 agrees at 9 bases. CDR1 and CDR2 from the germline V gene are SGHDT and YYEEEE. Trimming removed 0 bases from V and 0 bases from J; junction bases left unmatched: 7. The CDR3 runs 18 residues. The CDR3 bases are TGTGCCAGCAGCTTGGCGAGGACAGGGGCCTTCTCTGGAAACACCATATATTTT. Translation: CASSLARTGAFSGNTIYF.